Here is one TCR beta chain with its context. Its binding antigen is unknown. Per-base quality was not reported, and no clone a single base away is much larger than it. For CDR1 and CDR2, the germline V gene lists MNHEY and SVGAGI. Trimming removed 0 bases from V and 4 bases from J, leaving 12 bases between the germline ends. The CDR3 has 15 amino acids, counting the end cysteine and phenylalanine. Just the 45-base CDR3 DNA is kept, in frame starting at base 1. The data were taken from a study of shared clonotypes between healthy human individuals (dated by TCRdb to 2020 to 2021). At the level of the whole study: A couple of women and three men aged 18 to 49 years were included in the cohort. For each donor, three plates each were used for CD4 naive and CD4 memory, two plates were used for CD8 naive, and one plate was used for CD8 memory. Blood TCR repertoires of four to six healthy adults were deeply sequenced to estimate repertoire size and the extent of clonotype sharing between individuals. To increase sequencing depth and limit assay-specific biases, TCR repertoire library preparation and sequencing were carried out by different laboratories using diverse techniques. Leukapheresis yielded between about 0.85 and 9.5 billion PBMCs per donor. General study outcomes and caveats: Pairwise subsampling indicated that sequencing depth was expected to affect the degree of clonotype sharing among donors. Estimated clonotype richness was generally larger for naive than for memory subsets. Because the study included a small number of donors, the genetic and exposure-history diversity represented was limited. Sampling was limited to blood, and TCR repertoires in tissue likely differ from TCR repertoires in blood. Approximately 4.8% of naive CD4, around 3.5% of naive CD8, approximately 2% of memory CD4, and 0.4% of memory CD8 clonotypes were shared across several donors. Rarefaction of sorted-subset datasets indicated incomplete sequencing despite the large sequencing depth. Clonotypes shared by all four sorted-subset donors showed higher generation probabilities than non-shared clonotypes.

Using the deep immunoSEQ assay, TCR CDR3 regions were amplified from genomic DNA by multiplex PCR. Extracted genomic DNA from each cell subset was distributed evenly across all wells of several immunoSEQ 96-well plates, and each plate was treated as a replicate. Each replicate PCR for sorted subsets received around 200 ng genomic DNA, equal to roughly 30,000 T cell genomes. Purified libraries were measured with a Qubit 3.0 fluorometer, size-checked on a Bioanalyzer 2100, and measured again with the KAPA Library Quantification kit. A separate single-read 150-cycle Illumina NextSeq 550 flow cell was used to sequence each immunoSEQ 96-well plate. Processing in the source paper ran as follows. Because the immunoSEQ output included only junctional sequences and no quality scores, the filtering could not be the same as the filtering used for full-length reads. Sequences were annotated with PyIR, a Python wrapper for IgBLAST v1.9, using IMGT germline references to assign V/J genes and CDR3. Any read was removed if the V/J assignment was weak (E-value above 1e-6), the CDR3 was missing, or the read contained stop codons, out-of-frame junctions, or ambiguous translated residues. V3J clonotypes were defined by identical inferred V gene, J gene, and CDR3 amino acid sequence. Percentage overlap between repertoires was calculated by dividing the number of shared unique clonotypes by the size of the smaller repertoire. Richness of each repertoire was evaluated using RTK rarefaction, the Chao1 estimator, and Recon v2.1 estimates of unobserved clonotypes. Generation probabilities were computed with OLGA for all TCRbeta clonotypes obtained by the gDNA method from a few donors. TCRdb holds this immuneACCESS table with in-frame rearrangements only. Some clones are missing; in checked studies, unresolved V genes explain under half, and the rest has no known cause. For V, J and clone size, that table is used; D and trimming come from the DNA. The sample table lists over a million clones, roughly 96% of them with a count of one. Of the sample, 1% to 1.5% falls within the top ten clones.

The donors were healthy, HIV-negative adults with no recently reported acute infections or vaccinations. All donors were Caucasian adults living in Nashville, Tennessee, USA. CD4+ T cells were enriched through magnetic negative selection, after which naive cells were positively selected on CD45RA and the remaining negative fraction served as the memory subset. Blood was collected by leukapheresis, and PBMCs were isolated by Ficoll-Histopaque density gradient centrifugation and then cryopreserved in liquid nitrogen vapor phase. Analytical flow cytometry was used to check the purity and quantity of each magnetically sorted T cell population. Genomic DNA was isolated from each sorted fraction and quantified by UV absorbance on a Nanodrop 2000c.

The sample comprised naive CD4+ T cells sorted from blood. The cell subset or site label corresponds to: CD45RA+ positively selected. The receptor was derived from a man younger than 40 in good health. The V gene is TRBV6-5 and the J gene is TRBJ1-2; 5 matching bases give a weak D call of TRBD1. In nucleotides, the sequence is TGTGCCAGCAGTTACTCTGGGGACCCTACCTATGGCTACACCTTC. Translation gives CASSYSGDPTYGYTF.